These 26 T cell receptor beta chains were all obtained from the same sample, sequenced in a study of shared clonotypes between healthy human individuals. TCRdb's table, derived via immunoSEQ multiplex PCR, lists solely in-frame clones and lacks some. In the table there are under 750,000 clones, around 70% of which are singletons. The sequenced sample was memory CD4+ T cells sorted from blood. Subset here: CD45RA-negative fraction. Every receptor here comes from a woman aged 25 to 45 in good health.

This clone was seen repeatedly, ten times or more. V and J are TRBV18 and TRBJ2-4; TRBD2 is a possible D gene (7 bases). Deletions cut 3 bases from V and 3 bases from J, with 12 bases between. The germline V gene has CDR1 KGHSH and CDR2 LQKENI. This CDR3 has 15 residues. CDR3 nucleotides: TGTGCCAGCTCACCGGCGGGGGCCGGCAAAAACATTCAGTACTTC. Translation gives CASSPAGAGKNIQYF.

CDR3 region: CASSLLGTSAEQFF. The CDR3 DNA follows: TGTGCCAGCAGTTTATTAGGGACTTCGGCTGAGCAGTTCTTC. The chain recombines TRBV27 with TRBJ2-1, with D maybe TRBD2 (6 bases). CDR1 and CDR2 (germline): MNHEY, SMNVEV (reference sequence). With 1 base removed from V and 9 bases from J, the gap between germline ends came to 13 bases. The CDR3 runs to 14 residues.

The chain has TRBV28 and TRBJ2-7; possibly TRBD2 for D (5 bases). The V gene's germline CDR1 is MDHEN and CDR2 SYDVKM. Between the trimmed V and J ends, which lost 7 bases and 9 bases, there was a span of 16 bases. The CDR3 runs 12 residues. The CDR3 reads CASTLRGSGQYF. CDR3 nucleotide sequence: TGTGCCAGCACCCTACGAGGGTCGGGGCAGTACTTC. Full variable domain (missing parts from reference TRBV28 and TRBJ2-7): DVKVTQSSRYLVKRTGEKVFLECVQDMDHENMFWYRQDPGLGLRLIYFSYDVKMKEKGDIPEGYSVSREKKERFSLILESASTNQTSMYLCASTLRGSGQYFGPGTRLTVT.

V gene TRBV2 combines with J gene TRBJ2-1; D is possibly TRBD1 or TRBD2 (5 bases each). The CDR3 spans 15 residues. The V gene lost 5 bases and the J gene lost 5 bases, with 16 bases spanning the gap. The germline CDR1 and CDR2 sequences are SNHLY and FYNNEI. CDR3 sequence: CASSPYGGANNEQFF. Written as DNA, the CDR3 is TGTGCCAGCAGTCCCTATGGGGGAGCTAACAATGAGCAGTTCTTC.

The CDR3 coding sequence is TGTGCCAGCAGTGAACGATTTAGTTGGGGTGTCGGCCAGCCCCAGCATTTT. Its translation is CASSERFSWGVGQPQHF. The rearrangement links TRBV6-1 to TRBJ1-5; no clear D gene. In germline, CDR1 is MNHNS, CDR2 SASEGT. CDR3 length: 17 residues. Trimming removed 2 bases at V and 7 bases at J, with 21 bases between.

The chain links TRBV10-3 to TRBJ2-7; D possibly corresponds to TRBD2 (6 bases). The CDR3 covers 14 residues. V lost 0 bases and J 0 bases, leaving 6 bases between the germline ends. Germline V CDR1 and CDR2: ENHRY, SYGVKD. The CDR3 here is CAISESGGSYEQYF. CDR3 coding DNA: TGTGCCATCAGTGAGTCGGGGGGCTCCTACGAGCAGTACTTC.

The genes are TRBV21-1 and TRBJ2-1; the table's D call, TRBD2, was not checked against the DNA. TRBV21-1 constitutes a pseudogene. There are 19 residues in the CDR3. DNA for the CDR3: TGTGCCAGCAGCATCATTCCCCCGAGAGGGCCGGACCCCTACAATGAGCAGTTCTTC. Amino acids: CASSIIPPRGPDPYNEQFF.

This clone is a singleton in its sample. V usage is TRBV28 and J usage is TRBJ2-5; tentative D call: TRBD1 (6 bases). Germline CDR1 and CDR2: MDHEN and SYDVKM. V was shortened by 10 bases and J by 1 base, with 13 bases between the two germline ends. CDR3 length equals 13 residues. DNA of the CDR3: TGTGCCACACAAGGACAGCTCCAAGAGACCCAGTACTTC. Amino acids: CATQGQLQETQYF.

This sequence joins TRBV25-1 and TRBJ2-5, with 7 positions matching TRBD1. The germline CDR1 and CDR2 sequences are MGHDK and SYGVNS. V dropped 8 bases and J dropped 4; count of bases not matched to a gene: 16. This CDR3 is built from 16 residues. The CDR3 reads CASRASLEGAGETQYF. CDR3 nucleotides: TGTGCCAGCCGTGCGTCCCTTGAGGGGGCCGGAGAGACCCAGTACTTC.

The chain carries TRBV5-1 and TRBJ2-5, with D tentatively TRBD1 or TRBD2 (5 bases each). V was clipped by 1 base and J by 5 bases, with 9 bases between them. CDR1 and CDR2 from the germline V gene are SGHRS and YFSETQ. The CDR3 extends over 13 amino acids. This CDR3 is CASSLLGPETQYF. CDR3 nucleotide sequence: TGCGCCAGCAGCTTGCTGGGACCGGAGACCCAGTACTTC.

The genes are TRBV11-3 and TRBJ2-1, with D uncertain. The CDR3 length is 15 residues. Trimming shortened V by 5 bases and J by 6 bases, and 17 bases separated the two germline ends. Looked up from germline, CDR1 is SGHNT and CDR2 is YENEEA. Here the CDR3 reads CASSPWSVSVNEQFF. The CDR3 DNA sequence: TGTGCCAGCAGCCCCTGGTCCGTATCGGTCAATGAGCAGTTCTTC.

The CDR3 coding sequence is TGTGCCAGCAGACCCACTAGCGCCACATACAATGAGCAGTTCTTC. Its protein is CASRPTSATYNEQFF. The V and J genes are TRBV27 and TRBJ2-1; 7 nucleotides line up with TRBD2. CDR3 length equals 15 residues. Germline CDR1 and CDR2: MNHEY and SMNVEV (reference sequence). Unmatched junction bases numbered 9, after V lost 6 bases and J lost 4 bases.

To note about this clone: The sample has other DNA sequences that encode this CDR3 too. The gene calls are TRBV7-8 and TRBJ2-2; 13 bases match TRBD2. The CDR3 consists of 15 residues. J lost 6 bases, V lost 5 bases, and 3 bases had no gene match. Germline assignment: CDR1 SGHVS and CDR2 FQNEAQ. The CDR3, as DNA: TGTGCCAGCAGCAAAGGACTAGCGGGAGCCGGGGAGCTGTTTTTT. Encoded protein: CASSKGLAGAGELFF.

This clone was seen more than once but under ten times. This chain uses TRBV5-4 with TRBJ1-4, with D possibly being TRBD1 (6 bases). V shed 2 bases and J shed 7 bases, with 12 bases lying between them. The CDR3 sequence is 14 residues long. Germline values: CDR1 SGHNT, CDR2 YYREEE (reference sequence). The CDR3 region has the DNA TGTGCCAGCAGCTTAGGGGGGCTTTCTGAAAAACTGTTTTTT. Translating it yields CASSLGGLSEKLFF.

This chain connects TRBV5-8 to TRBJ1-5, with 8 nucleotides matching TRBD1. The germline V gene encodes CDR1 SGHTS and CDR2 YDEGEE. V trimming: 3 bases; J trimming: 2 bases; junction bases outside the gene matches: 7. The CDR3 is 16 amino acids. The CDR3 nucleotides are TGTGCCAGCAGCTCATTGCAGGGGGCAGGCAATCAGCCCCAGCATTTT. Its protein is CASSSLQGAGNQPQHF.

This sequence joins TRBV2 and TRBJ1-3, with 7 bases matching TRBD1. Unmatched junction bases numbered 2, after V lost 2 bases and J lost 4 bases. This CDR3 has 14 amino acids. Looked up from germline, CDR1 is SNHLY and CDR2 is FYNNEI. This chain's CDR3 is CASSETGQGNTIYF. CDR3 coding DNA: TGTGCCAGCAGTGAAACGGGACAGGGAAACACCATATATTTT. Drawing the rest from reference TRBV2 and TRBJ1-3, the complete variable domain is EPEVTQTPSHQVTQMGQEVILRCVPISNHLYFYWYRQILGQKVEFLVSFYNNEISEKSEIFDDQFSVERPDGSNFTLKIRSTKLEDSAMYFCASSETGQGNTIYFGEGSWLTVV.

The rearrangement links TRBV11-2 to TRBJ2-5; D is unresolved. The J call may be incorrect, as the DNA end agrees better with TRBJ2-7. The CDR3 spans 11 residues. Per the germline V gene, CDR1 is SGHAT and CDR2 is FQNNGV. CDR3 in DNA: TGTGCCAGCAGGGATTGGGACGAGCAGTACTTC. Its protein is CASRDWDEQYF.

This clone showed up just once. J is TRBJ1-2 and V is TRBV30, with a tentative D call TRBD1 (5 bases). CDR3 length: 12 amino acids. Per germline, CDR1 GTSNPN and CDR2 SVGIG (reference sequence). Trimming cost V 1 base and J 4 bases, with 7 bases left between them. Here the CDR3 DNA reads TGTGCCTGGAGTGGACAGTCCTATGGCTACACCTTC. Translation: CAWSGQSYGYTF.

The V and J genes are TRBV7-6 and TRBJ2-4; either TRBD1 or TRBD2 may fit D (5 bases each). The ends were cut back, 5 bases at V and 1 base at J, with 15 bases in the middle. The CDR3 extends over 16 amino acids. CDR1 and CDR2 (germline): SGHVS, FNYEAQ. As DNA, the CDR3 is TGTGCCAGCAGCCCTAGGGTCTGGGGGGCCAAAAACATTCAGTACTTC. It encodes CASSPRVWGAKNIQYF.

The gene calls are TRBV4-1 and TRBJ1-4; D unresolved. The V gene lost 5 bases and the J gene lost 8 bases, with 12 bases spanning the gap. CDR3 length: 13 residues. Germline assignment: CDR1 MGHRA and CDR2 YSYEKL. The CDR3 sequence: CASSLPDQEKLFF. The CDR3 DNA sequence: TGCGCCAGCAGCTTACCAGACCAGGAAAAACTGTTTTTT.

This clone showed up many times. The chain recombines TRBV30 with TRBJ2-1; 13 bases are a match to TRBD2. The CDR3 length is 15 residues. CDR1 and CDR2 (germline): GTSNPN, SVGIG (reference sequence). Trimming took 0 bases from V and 7 from J; bases not matched to a gene: 3. The CDR3: CAWSVGLAGKNEQFF. CDR3 coding DNA: TGTGCCTGGAGTGTGGGACTAGCGGGAAAAAATGAGCAGTTCTTC.

This clone turned up a few times. The chain is built from TRBV28 and TRBJ2-7; 7 nucleotides line up with TRBD2. The germline V gene has CDR1 MDHEN and CDR2 SYDVKM. The CDR3 has 17 amino acids. Trimming cost V 3 bases and J 2 bases; bases outside gene matches: 13. The CDR3 spells CASSFPRGAGNTYEQYF. The CDR3 nucleotides read TGTGCCAGCAGTTTCCCTCGGGGAGCGGGAAACACCTACGAGCAGTACTTC.

The chain recombines TRBV7-2 with TRBJ2-5; possible D gene TRBD2, 5 bases. Between the trimmed V and J ends, which lost 3 bases and 3 bases, there was a span of 17 bases. The CDR3 is 16 amino acids. CDR1 is SGHTA, CDR2 FQGNSA, per germline. The CDR3, as DNA: TGTGCCAGCAGCTTCCAGCACGGGGTCATAAAAGAGACCCAGTACTTC. It is translated as CASSFQHGVIKETQYF.

This clone was counted between two and nine times. V and J are TRBV10-1 and TRBJ1-2, with D perhaps matching TRBD1 (5 bases). The CDR3 is 13 residues long. V was trimmed by 4 bases and J by 4 bases, leaving 10 bases between them. In germline, CDR1 is WNHNN, CDR2 SYGVQD (reference sequence). The CDR3 is CASSVSGTYGYTF. In DNA form, the CDR3 reads TGCGCCAGCAGTGTTTCGGGGACCTATGGCTACACCTTC.

The chain employs TRBV5-4 and TRBJ2-1; weak D call: TRBD1 (5 bases). Between the trimmed V and J ends, which lost 3 bases and 5 bases, there was a span of 15 bases. The germline V gene has CDR1 SGHNT and CDR2 YYREEE (reference sequence). The CDR3 spans 15 residues. CDR3 loop: CASSSELTGHNEQFF. The CDR3 DNA is TGTGCCAGCAGCTCCGAATTAACAGGTCACAATGAGCAGTTCTTC.

The chain uses TRBV7-3 and TRBJ2-4, with unresolved D. This CDR3 is built from 15 residues. Per the germline V gene, CDR1 is SGHTA and CDR2 is FQGTGA. V gave up 4 bases and J gave up 6 bases, with 16 bases separating them. CDR3 loop: CASSSSAFGLNIQYF. In DNA, the CDR3 is TGTGCCAGCAGCTCCTCTGCCTTCGGCTTAAACATTCAGTACTTC.